This T cell receptor beta chain emerged from a study of T-cell reconstitution after alpha-beta-depleted transplantation in children. Preparation of the TCRbeta library was carried out with unique molecular identifiers. MiXCR, run by TCRdb on the PCR reads, gives a single entry per CDR3 protein. The profile shows fewer than 400,000 distinct CDR3 sequences, roughly 22% of them singletons. This CDR3 has 17 residues. The V and J ends lost 0 bases and 4 bases, in that order; junction bases with no gene match: 7. The clonotype originates from a human donor who donated a stem cell graft to a child with acute myeloid leukemia. V gene TRBV12-3 or TRBV12-4 combines with J gene TRBJ2-3; TRBD2 matches 10 bases. Sequencing was performed on PBMCs from the stem cell graft donor, taken from the stem cell graft. CDR3 DNA: TGTGCCAGCAGTTTAGCGCTGGCTAGCGGGAGTCCAGATACGCAGTATTTT. It is translated as CASSLALASGSPDTQYF.